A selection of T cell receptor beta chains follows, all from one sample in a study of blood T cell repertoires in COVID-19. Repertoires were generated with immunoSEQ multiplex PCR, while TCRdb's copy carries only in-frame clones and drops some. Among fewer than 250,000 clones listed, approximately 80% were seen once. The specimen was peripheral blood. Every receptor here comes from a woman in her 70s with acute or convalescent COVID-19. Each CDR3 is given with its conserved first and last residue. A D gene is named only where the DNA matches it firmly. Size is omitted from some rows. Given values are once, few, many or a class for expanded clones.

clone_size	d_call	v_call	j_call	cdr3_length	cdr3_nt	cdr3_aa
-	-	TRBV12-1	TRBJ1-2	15	TGTGCCAGCAGCTGGAACATGACAGCCCACTATGGCTACACCTTC	CASSWNMTAHYGYTF
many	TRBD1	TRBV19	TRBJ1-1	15	TGTGCCAGTAGTATAGGGACAGGGCTGAACACTGAAGCTTTCTTT	CASSIGTGLNTEAFF
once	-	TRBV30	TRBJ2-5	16	TGTGCCTGGAGCACCCTGGGCGGGGGCCTCCAAGAGACCCAGTACTTC	CAWSTLGGGLQETQYF
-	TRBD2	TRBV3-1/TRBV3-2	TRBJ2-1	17	TGTGCCAGCAGCCCGCGGTCCGGACTAGCGGGGGAGGGGGAGCAGTTCTTC	CASSPRSGLAGEGEQFF
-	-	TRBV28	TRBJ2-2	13	TGTGCCAGCATTAACACGAACACCGGGGAGCTGTTTTTT	CASINTNTGELFF
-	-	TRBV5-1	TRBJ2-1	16	TGCGCCAGCAGCCAATTTGGATCGCTAGCAGGATATGAGCAGTTCTTC	CASSQFGSLAGYEQFF
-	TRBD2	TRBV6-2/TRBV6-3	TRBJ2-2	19	TGTGCCAGCAGTTACTCGCATTTCCCTAGCGGGGGAACGAGCCGGGAGCTGTTTTTT	CASSYSHFPSGGTSRELFF
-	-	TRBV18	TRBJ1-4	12	TGTGCCACCCGTGCAACTAATGAAAAACTGTTTTTT	CATRATNEKLFF
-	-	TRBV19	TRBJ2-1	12	TGTGCCAGTAGTCCGGCGGGGAGTGAGCAGTTCTTC	CASSPAGSEQFF
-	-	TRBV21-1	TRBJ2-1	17	TGTGCCAGCAGCCCTTTCCCGGGGGACCTCTCCTACAATGAGCAGTTCTTC	CASSPFPGDLSYNEQFF
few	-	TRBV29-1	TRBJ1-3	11	TGCAGCGTTGGGGCGGGAAACACCATATATTTT	CSVGAGNTIYF
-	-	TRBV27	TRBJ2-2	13	TGTGCCAGCAGTTTCTTGGGCGCCGGGGAGCTGTTTTTT	CASSFLGAGELFF
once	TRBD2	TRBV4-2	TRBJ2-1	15	TGTGCCAGCAGCCAAGAGGGACTAGCGGCCAATGAGCAGTTCTTC	CASSQEGLAANEQFF
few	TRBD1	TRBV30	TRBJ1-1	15	TGTGCCTGGAGTGTACTAGGGACAGGGGACACTGAAGCTTTCTTT	CAWSVLGTGDTEAFF
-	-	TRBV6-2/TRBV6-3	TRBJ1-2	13	TGTGCCAGCAGTTACGCAGGGGCGGGTGGCTACACCTTC	CASSYAGAGGYTF
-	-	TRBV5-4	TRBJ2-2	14	TGTGCCAGCAGCTTGTCAGTGAACACCGGGGAGCTGTTTTTT	CASSLSVNTGELFF
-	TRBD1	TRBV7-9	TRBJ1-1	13	TGTGCCAGCAGCACGACAGGGAGGTTTGAAGCTTTCTTT	CASSTTGRFEAFF
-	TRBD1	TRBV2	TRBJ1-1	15	TGTGCCAGCACCCAAAGGAGACAGGGGGGCACTGAAGCTTTCTTT	CASTQRRQGGTEAFF
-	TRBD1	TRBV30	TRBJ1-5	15	TGTGCCTGGAGTGAAGGAGGGGGCTATAGTCAGCCCCAGCATTTT	CAWSEGGGYSQPQHF
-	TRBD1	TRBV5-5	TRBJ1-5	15	TGTGCCAGCAGCCGGGACAGTCCGAGCAATCAGCCCCAGCATTTT	CASSRDSPSNQPQHF
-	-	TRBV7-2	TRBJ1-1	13	TGTGCCAGCAGCCGACGGACAGACACTGAAGCTTTCTTT	CASSRRTDTEAFF
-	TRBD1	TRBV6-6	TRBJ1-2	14	TGTGCCAGCAGCATTGGGACAGCAAACTATGGCTACACCTTC	CASSIGTANYGYTF
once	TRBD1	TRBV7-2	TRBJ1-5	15	TGTGCCAGCAGCTTAGTTGGGACAGGGGATCAGCCCCAGCATTTT	CASSLVGTGDQPQHF
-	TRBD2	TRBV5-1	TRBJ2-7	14	TGCGCCAGCAACCTACTAGCGGGGGACTACGAGCAGTACTTC	CASNLLAGDYEQYF
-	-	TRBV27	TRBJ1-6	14	TGTGCCAGCAGTTTATCGGGCCGAAATTCACCCCTCCACTTT	CASSLSGRNSPLHF
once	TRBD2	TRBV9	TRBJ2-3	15	TGTGCCAGCAATCCTAGCGGGGTTAGCACAGATACGCAGTATTTT	CASNPSGVSTDTQYF
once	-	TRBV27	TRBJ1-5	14	TGTGCCAGCACCTCCGGGAGTCCAAATCAGCCCCAGCATTTT	CASTSGSPNQPQHF
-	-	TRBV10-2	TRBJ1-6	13	TGCGCCAGCAGGACGGAGTATAATTCACCCCTCCACTTT	CASRTEYNSPLHF
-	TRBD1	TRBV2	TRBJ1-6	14	TGTGCCAGCAGCACGACAGGGAACGAATCACCCCTCCACTTT	CASSTTGNESPLHF
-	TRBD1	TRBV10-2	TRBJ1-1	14	TGCGCCAGCGGGGGACAGGGATCAGACACTGAAGCTTTCTTT	CASGGQGSDTEAFF
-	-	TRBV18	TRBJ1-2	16	TGTGCCAGCTCACCTCCATCAAGGGGGGGCTACTATGGCTACACCTTC	CASSPPSRGGYYGYTF
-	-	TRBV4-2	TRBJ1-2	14	TGTGCCAGCAGCCAAGAAATAGTTAACTATGGCTACACCTTC	CASSQEIVNYGYTF
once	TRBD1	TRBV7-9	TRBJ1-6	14	TGTGCCAGCAGCCGGACAGGGACTGATTCACCCCTCCACTTT	CASSRTGTDSPLHF
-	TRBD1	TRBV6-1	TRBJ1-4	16	TGTGCCAGCAGTGGGGGCCTGACAGGGGGCGGGGAAAAACTGTTTTTT	CASSGGLTGGGEKLFF
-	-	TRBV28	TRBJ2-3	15	TGTGCCAGCCGACAAGGCCGGGGTCGGACAGATACGCAGTATTTT	CASRQGRGRTDTQYF
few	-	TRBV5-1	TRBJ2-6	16	TGCGCCAGCAGCTTGGGGCAGGCCTCTGGGGCCAACGTCCTGACTTTC	CASSLGQASGANVLTF
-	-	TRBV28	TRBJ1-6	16	TGTGCCAGCAGGCTAAGCGGCGGCTCCTATAATTCACCCCTCCACTTT	CASRLSGGSYNSPLHF
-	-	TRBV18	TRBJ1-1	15	TGTGCCAGCTCACCTTGGGGGGACGCGAACACTGAAGCTTTCTTT	CASSPWGDANTEAFF
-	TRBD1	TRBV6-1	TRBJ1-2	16	TGTGCCAGCAGTGCGGACAGGGGGGCAACTAACTATGGCTACACCTTC	CASSADRGATNYGYTF
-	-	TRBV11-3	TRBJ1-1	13	TGTGCCAGCAGCAAAAACAGGGTAGCTGAAGCTTTCTTT	CASSKNRVAEAFF
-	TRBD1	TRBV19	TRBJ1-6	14	TGTGCCAGTAGTATACCGGGACAGAATTCACCCCTCCACTTT	CASSIPGQNSPLHF
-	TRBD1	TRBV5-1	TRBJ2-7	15	TGCGCCAGCAGCTTGGATGGACAGGGCGACTACGAGCAGTACTTC	CASSLDGQGDYEQYF
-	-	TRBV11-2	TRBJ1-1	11	TGTGCCAGCCGGACATTCGCTGAAGCTTTCTTT	CASRTFAEAFF
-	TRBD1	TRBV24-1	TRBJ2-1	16	TGTGCCACCAGTGATTTCGGACAGGGGGGTGACAATGAGCAGTTCTTC	CATSDFGQGGDNEQFF
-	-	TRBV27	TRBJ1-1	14	TGTGCCAGCAGTTTAAAGGCGGTGAACACTGAAGCTTTCTTT	CASSLKAVNTEAFF
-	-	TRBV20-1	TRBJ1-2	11	TGCAGTGCTAATCGGGACTATGGCTACACCTTC	CSANRDYGYTF
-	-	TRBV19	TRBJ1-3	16	TGTGCCAGTAGAATTAGAACGGGGAGTTCTGGAAACACCATATATTTT	CASRIRTGSSGNTIYF
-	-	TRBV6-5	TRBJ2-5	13	TGTGCCAGCAGTCACAGACTAGAAGAGACCCAGTACTTC	CASSHRLEETQYF